Following are 21 T cell receptor beta chains from one sample sequenced in a study of cytomegalovirus exposure and HLA in healthy donors. The PCR had 60 Vbeta and 13 Jbeta primers. The assay was immunoSEQ multiplex PCR, and TCRdb's table has in-frame clones only and misses some. The ten top clones account for approximately 6.6%, within a sample of about 48,000 clones. Sequenced: PBMCs. The receptors were gathered from a male donor in good health and CMV-seropositive.

V is TRBV30 and J is TRBJ2-1, with a weak D call TRBD1 (5 bases). This CDR3 is 15 amino acids long. The V end was cut by 0 bases, the J end by 9 bases, with 18 bases between. Germline V gene sequence: CDR1 GTSNPN, CDR2 SVGIG (reference sequence). The CDR3, as DNA: TGTGCCTGGAGTGTTTATGGCAGGGAAATGGGTGAGCAGTTCTTC. It translates to CAWSVYGREMGEQFF. Variable domain in full (rest from reference TRBV30 and TRBJ2-1): SQTIHQWPATLVQPVGSPLSLECTVEGTSNPNLYWYRQAAGRGLQLLFYSVGIGQISSEVPQNLSASRPQDRQFILSSKKLLLSDSGFYLCAWSVYGREMGEQFFGPGTRLTVL.

The chain employs TRBV11-3 and TRBJ1-2; tentative D call: TRBD1 (6 bases). The CDR3 loop spans 16 amino acids. Germline CDR1 reads SGHNT; CDR2 reads YENEEA. Trimming cost V 5 bases and J 0 bases, with 16 bases left between them. CDR3 loop: CASSPQGPRANYGYTF. In DNA, the CDR3 is TGTGCCAGCAGCCCCCAGGGGCCTCGAGCTAACTATGGCTACACCTTC. Together with reference TRBV11-3 and TRBJ1-2, the CDR3 gives the full variable domain: EAGVVQSPRYKIIEKKQPVAFWCNPISGHNTLYWYLQNLGQGPELLIRYENEEAVDDSQLPKDRFSAERLKGVDSTLKIQPAELGDSAVYLCASSPQGPRANYGYTFGSGTRLTVV.

This rearrangement joins TRBV19 to TRBJ2-7; 8 bases fit TRBD1. The end of the DNA aligns better with TRBJ2-5, so the J call may be wrong. The CDR3 sequence is 12 residues long. Germline CDR1 reads LNHDA; CDR2 reads SQIVND (reference sequence). The chain's CDR3 is CARDRAPETQYF. CDR3 DNA sequence: TGTGCCAGGGACAGGGCACCAGAGACCCAGTACTTC.

The chain joins TRBV5-6 to TRBJ1-3, with 7 bases matching TRBD1. CDR3 size: 14 residues. J was trimmed by 3 bases and V by 0 bases; bases with no gene match: 0. In germline, CDR1 is SGHDT, CDR2 YYEEEE. The CDR3 spells CASSLGTGGNTIYF. The CDR3 DNA is TGTGCCAGCAGCTTGGGGACAGGTGGAAACACCATATATTTT.

The V call is TRBV27, the J call TRBJ2-7; 8 nucleotides line up with TRBD1. Germline-derived CDR1 and CDR2 are MNHEY and SMNVEV (reference sequence). V lost 5 bases and J lost 7; bases outside the gene matches: 7. This CDR3 comprises 13 residues. The CDR3 bases are TGTGCCAGCAGTCCCCAGGGGGCGAGGGAGCAGTACTTC. It is translated as CASSPQGAREQYF.

The V gene is TRBV27, the J gene TRBJ1-1; maybe TRBD1 (5 bases). The CDR3 runs 14 residues. In germline, CDR1 is MNHEY, CDR2 SMNVEV (reference sequence). The germline V and J ends were trimmed by 3 bases and 1 base, with 9 bases remaining between them. This chain's CDR3 is CASSFGAGNTEAFF. The CDR3 DNA reads as TGTGCCAGCAGTTTTGGGGCCGGGAACACTGAAGCTTTCTTT.

The J gene is TRBJ2-2, the V gene TRBV7-2; 9 nucleotides line up with TRBD2. This CDR3 contains 16 residues. The V gene's germline CDR1 is SGHTA and CDR2 FQGNSA. J lost 6 bases, V lost 4 bases, and 9 bases had no gene match. The CDR3 DNA sequence: TGTGCCAGCAGCTCCGCTGGCGGGGGGGTCCCCGGGGAGCTGTTTTTT. This encodes CASSSAGGGVPGELFF.

The chain uses TRBV18 and TRBJ1-4, with a weak D call TRBD1 (6 bases). The germline V gene has CDR1 KGHSH and CDR2 LQKENI. Trimming removed 3 bases from V and 8 bases from J, with 16 bases in between. The CDR3 has 15 amino acids. CDR3 amino acids: CASSPPGGAGEKLFF. The CDR3 DNA is TGTGCCAGCTCACCTCCTGGGGGGGCCGGAGAAAAACTGTTTTTT.

V usage is TRBV20-1 and J usage is TRBJ1-2; D remains ambiguous. Per the germline V gene, CDR1 is DFQATT and CDR2 is SNEGSKA (reference sequence). CDR3 length equals 11 residues. V lost 3 bases and J 2 bases, leaving 4 bases between the germline ends. For the CDR3, the DNA is TGCAGTGCTAGGGCCAACTATGGCTACACCTTC. Encoded protein: CSARANYGYTF.

This chain links TRBV27 with TRBJ2-5; 7 bases fit TRBD1. The CDR3 consists of 15 residues. V lost 6 bases to trimming and J lost 2 bases; unmatched junction nucleotides: 9. CDR1 is MNHEY, CDR2 SMNVEV, per germline (reference sequence). CDR3 region: CASSPRQGSQETQYF. The DNA for the CDR3 is TGTGCCAGCAGCCCTAGACAGGGATCACAAGAGACCCAGTACTTC.

Comments on this clone: Other DNA sequences from this sample encode an identical CDR3 as well. This chain joins TRBV4-2 and TRBJ1-5, with D possibly matching TRBD1 (5 bases). This CDR3 has 18 amino acids. V was trimmed by 3 bases and J by 2 bases, leaving 20 bases between them. In germline, CDR1 is LGHNA, CDR2 YNFKEQ. The CDR3 is CASSQKLGVFGGNQPQHF. CDR3 in DNA: TGTGCCAGCAGCCAGAAGCTAGGGGTTTTTGGGGGCAATCAGCCCCAGCATTTT.

The J gene is TRBJ2-7, the V gene TRBV5-1, with D tentatively TRBD1 (6 bases). Germline CDR1 is SGHRS and CDR2 is YFSETQ. The CDR3 length is 14 residues. V gave up 5 bases and J gave up 5 bases, with 17 bases separating them. The CDR3, as DNA: TGCGCCAGCAGGGGACAAATCCCATGGGACGAGCAGTACTTC. Protein product: CASRGQIPWDEQYF.

This chain connects TRBV28 to TRBJ2-5; TRBD2 aligns across 10 bases. V trimming: 5 bases; J trimming: 4 bases; junction bases outside the gene matches: 10. Germline CDR1 reads MDHEN; CDR2 reads SYDVKM. The CDR3 consists of 16 residues. CDR3 in amino acids: CASSPSSGGMLETQYF. CDR3 DNA: TGTGCCAGCAGTCCATCTAGCGGGGGAATGTTAGAGACCCAGTACTTC.

The V call is TRBV15, the J call TRBJ2-3, with 16 bases lining up with TRBD2. Losses at the gene ends were 6 bases for V and 1 base for J; bases not matched to a gene: 7. Germline V gene lookup returns CDR1 LNHNV and CDR2 YYDKDF (reference sequence). The CDR3 has 18 amino acids. DNA of the CDR3: TGTGCCACCAGAGAACTCGGGACTAGCGGGGGGGGCACAGATACGCAGTATTTT. Protein sequence: CATRELGTSGGGTDTQYF.

The V gene is TRBV7-9, the J gene TRBJ2-5; no reliable D call. The DNA end lines up better with TRBJ2-7; the J call may be wrong. The germline V gene encodes CDR1 SEHNR and CDR2 FQNEAQ (reference sequence). CDR3 length: 12 amino acids. This CDR3 is CASSSRSYEQYF. CDR3 coding DNA: TGTGCCAGCAGCTCCCGGTCCTACGAGCAGTACTTC.

The chain carries TRBV2 and TRBJ2-2, with D perhaps TRBD2 (6 bases). V lost 8 bases and J 5 bases, leaving 15 bases between the germline ends. CDR3 length: 14 amino acids. Germline V gene sequence: CDR1 SNHLY, CDR2 FYNNEI. In DNA, the CDR3 is TGTGCCAGCCCTTCGGGGGACGAGACCGGGGAGCTGTTTTTT. Translation gives CASPSGDETGELFF.

The chain carries TRBV28 and TRBJ2-7; possibly TRBD1 for D (6 bases). The germline V gene has CDR1 MDHEN and CDR2 SYDVKM. The CDR3 covers 16 residues. Trimming cost V 2 bases and J 6 bases, with 20 bases left between them. CDR3: CASSLVQGELTSEQYF. CDR3 bases: TGTGCCAGCAGTTTAGTACAGGGTGAGTTGACGAGCGAGCAGTACTTC.

CDR3 sequence: CASSKRNMNTEAFF. The CDR3 DNA reads as TGTGCCAGCAGCAAGAGGAACATGAACACTGAAGCTTTCTTT. The chain uses TRBV21-1 and TRBJ1-1. TRBV21-1 is a documented pseudogene. This CDR3 spans 14 amino acids.

The chain uses TRBV19 and TRBJ2-7; possible D gene TRBD2, 5 bases. V was shortened by 1 base and J by 3 bases, with 10 bases between the two germline ends. Germline V lookup: CDR1 LNHDA, CDR2 SQIVND (reference sequence). This CDR3 has 14 amino acids. CDR3 loop: CASSIGVAGYEQYF. CDR3 bases: TGTGCCAGTAGTATAGGGGTTGCGGGCTACGAGCAGTACTTC.

This sequence joins TRBV15 and TRBJ1-2; D unclear. Per the germline V gene, CDR1 is LNHNV and CDR2 is YYDKDF (reference sequence). The CDR3 covers 14 residues. V was clipped by 3 bases and J by 2 bases, with 10 bases between them. Here the CDR3 DNA reads TGTGCCACCAGCAGGGAGAGGATGAACTATGGCTACACCTTC. Its protein product is CATSRERMNYGYTF.

This chain connects TRBV11-2 to TRBJ1-1; D is ambiguous. Per germline, CDR1 SGHAT and CDR2 FQNNGV. V lost 0 bases, J lost 6 bases, and 20 bases lay in between. The CDR3 totals 17 residues. The CDR3, as DNA: TGTGCCAGCAGCTTAGATCTGGCCGGTTCGCCGAGGGCTGAAGCTTTCTTT. Translating it yields CASSLDLAGSPRAEAFF.